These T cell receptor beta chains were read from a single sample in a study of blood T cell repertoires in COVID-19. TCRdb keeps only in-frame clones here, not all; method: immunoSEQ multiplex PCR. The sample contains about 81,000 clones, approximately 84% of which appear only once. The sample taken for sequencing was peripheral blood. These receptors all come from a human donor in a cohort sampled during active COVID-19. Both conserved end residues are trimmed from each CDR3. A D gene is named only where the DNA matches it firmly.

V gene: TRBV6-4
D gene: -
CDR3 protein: ASSVQLGGSYEQY

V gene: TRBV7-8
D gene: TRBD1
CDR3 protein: ASSYRRTGGLLST

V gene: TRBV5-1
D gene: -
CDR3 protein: ATMRGGAGELF

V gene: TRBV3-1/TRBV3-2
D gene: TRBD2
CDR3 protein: ASSLRGGRETQY

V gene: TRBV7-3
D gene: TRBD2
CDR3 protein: ASSLTPTSGWQF

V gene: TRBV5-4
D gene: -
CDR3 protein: ASSLRGALNGYT

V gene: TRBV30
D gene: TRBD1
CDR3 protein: AYKQGADSLYYGYT

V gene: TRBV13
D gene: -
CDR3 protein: ASSLQGSTGELF

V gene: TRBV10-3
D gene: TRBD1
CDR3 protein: AISGDRVDGYT

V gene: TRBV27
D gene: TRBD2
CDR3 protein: ASSFLAGGGSDTQY

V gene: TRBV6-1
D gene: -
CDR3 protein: ASSEALTGPYYEQY

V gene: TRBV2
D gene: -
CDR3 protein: AGMDGAARDEQY

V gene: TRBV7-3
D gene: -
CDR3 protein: ASSPLTGELF

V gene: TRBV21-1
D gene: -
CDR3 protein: ASIDYRDSSYEQY

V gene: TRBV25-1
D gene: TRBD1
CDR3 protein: ASSEQQGKGGYT

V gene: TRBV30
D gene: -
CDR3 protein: AWRSPGGGYT

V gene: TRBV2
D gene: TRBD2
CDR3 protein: ASLRSTSGLGEQF

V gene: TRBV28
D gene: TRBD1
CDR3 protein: ASSGQGVKETQY

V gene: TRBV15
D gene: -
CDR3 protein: ATSRPTAGIDGYT

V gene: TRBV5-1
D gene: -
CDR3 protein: ASSFIAGDTGELF

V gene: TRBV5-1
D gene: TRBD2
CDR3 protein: ASSLSGGAYEQF

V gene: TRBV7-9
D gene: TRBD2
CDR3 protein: ASSLGRLAGNGDTQY

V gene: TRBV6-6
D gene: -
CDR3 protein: ASSGGVDYGYT

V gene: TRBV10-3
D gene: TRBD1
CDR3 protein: AIRQGAHTEAF